The TCR beta chain described here comes from a study of cytomegalovirus exposure and HLA in healthy donors. Study outcomes and limitations: Later genetic work tied a missense DCLRE1C variant to beta-chain V and J trimming. Within a later analysis, the majority of CMV-associated TCR beta chains appeared HLA-restricted. The study found most TCR sequences rare, yet found some public TCRs in many donors.

Use of 60 Vbeta and 13 Jbeta primers characterized the PCR. Measured with immunoSEQ multiplex PCR; TCRdb has only the in-frame clones, and not every one. The data show 81,000 or so clones, 65% to 75% seen once. Notes on this clone: The target antigen is unknown.

The germline V gene has CDR1 SGHVS and CDR2 FNYEAQ. The CDR3 is made up of 18 amino acids. V shed 1 base, J shed 4 bases, and the junction held 5 bases outside the gene matches. The source of this sequence is a man aged 60 to 75 in good health and CMV-seronegative. This sequence joins TRBV7-6 and TRBJ1-6; 12 nucleotides match TRBD1. The sequencing sample was made of PBMCs. The CDR3 sequence is CASSLVGQGAGYNSPLHF. CDR3 sequence (DNA): TGTGCCAGCAGCTTAGTGGGACAGGGGGCTGGTTATAATTCACCCCTCCACTTT.